The 7 T cell receptor beta chains below were found in one sample sequenced in a study of T cell responses to AZD1222 COVID-19 vaccine. Measured with immunoSEQ multiplex PCR; TCRdb has only the in-frame clones, and not every one. Of some 150,000 clones in the sample, 75% to 85% were seen once. The sample consisted of peripheral blood, taken 28 days after the second dose of the MenACWY control vaccine. The receptors stem from an adult who received the MenACWY meningococcal vaccine as a control.

This clone was recorded a few times. V usage is TRBV21-1 and J usage is TRBJ2-1; the D call TRBD2 from the table was never checked on the DNA. TRBV21-1 counts as a pseudogene. The CDR3 contains 13 residues. The CDR3 region is CPKLGDSYNEQFF. CDR3 bases: TGTCCCAAGTTAGGGGACTCTTACAATGAGCAGTTCTTC.

This rearrangement joins TRBV10-1 to TRBJ2-4, with TRBD1 as a possible D gene (6 bases). From germline, CDR1 is WNHNN and CDR2 SYGVQD (reference sequence). The V end lost 3 bases, the J end lost 8 bases, and 14 bases lay between the germline ends. The CDR3 length is 14 residues. CDR3 DNA sequence: TGCGCCAGCAGTGACAGGGGTGGTTTGGACATTCAGTACTTC. This gives the protein CASSDRGGLDIQYF.

This clone has more than one count but fewer than ten. The chain joins TRBV12-3 or TRBV12-4 to TRBJ2-2; D call uncertain. V was shortened by 3 bases and J by 6 bases, with 2 bases between the two germline ends. This CDR3 is built from 11 residues. CDR3 loop: CASSFAGELFF. CDR3 coding DNA: TGTGCCAGCAGTTTTGCCGGGGAGCTGTTTTTT.

CDR3 residues: CASKFRTGFLNEQYV. CDR3 in DNA: TGCGCCAGCAAATTTCGGACAGGCTTCTTGAACGAGCAGTACGTC. V usage is TRBV5-1 and J usage is TRBJ2-7; 7 nucleotides agree with TRBD1. Trimming took 6 bases from V and 5 from J; bases not matched to a gene: 14. CDR3 length: 15 residues. Germline V gene data show CDR1 as SGHRS and CDR2 as YFSETQ.

The V call is TRBV3-1 (or the pseudogene TRBV3-2), the J call TRBJ1-2, with TRBD1 matching 8 bases. The CDR3 loop spans 13 amino acids. The V and J ends lost 4 bases and 11 bases, in that order; junction bases with no gene match: 9. Germline values: CDR1 LGHDT, CDR2 YNNKEL (reference sequence). The CDR3 is CASSPRRQGMYTF. CDR3 coding DNA: TGTGCCAGCAGCCCGCGTAGACAGGGGATGTACACCTTC.

J is TRBJ2-5 and V is TRBV5-1; D gene ambiguous. Germline CDR1 SGHRS, CDR2 YFSETQ. CDR3 length equals 13 residues. The germline V and J ends were trimmed by 6 bases and 4 bases, with 13 bases remaining between them. The CDR3 coding sequence is TGCGCCAGCATGGGCACCGGGTCAGAGACCCAGTACTTC. Its translation is CASMGTGSETQYF.

This chain connects TRBV15 to TRBJ2-7; tentative D call: TRBD2 (6 bases). V gave up 0 bases and J gave up 6 bases, with 9 bases separating them. Germline V CDR1 and CDR2: LNHNV, YYDKDF (reference sequence). This CDR3 has 13 amino acids. The CDR3 sequence: CATSRERGLEQYF. For the CDR3, the DNA is TGTGCCACCAGCAGAGAGCGGGGTCTCGAGCAGTACTTC.